A selection of T cell receptor beta chains follows, all from one sample in a study of regulatory T cells in long-lasting Graves disease. Each CDR3 protein gets one entry after TCRdb re-called the multiplex PCR reads with MiXCR. The sample has 300,000 to 450,000 distinct CDR3 sequences, roughly 15% seen once. Material: peripheral blood mononuclear cells (PBMCs), obtained at new diagnosis, from a patient treated with antithyroid drugs. Source of these receptors: a female donor with Graves disease. Each CDR3 is given with its conserved first and last residue. D genes are given only for firm matches. Some rows mark clone size as missing; the rest say once, few, many or name a class of expanded clone.

J: TRBJ2-5
V: TRBV28
size: .
D: TRBD2
CDR3: CASSFGTSAGETQYF
DNA: TGTGCCAGCAGTTTTGGGACTAGTGCGGGGGAGACCCAGTACTTC

J: TRBJ2-7
V: TRBV29-1
size: many
D: .
CDR3: CSVEDGPVGEQYF
DNA: TGCAGCGTTGAAGATGGGCCGGTGGGGGAGCAGTACTTC

J: TRBJ1-1
V: TRBV12-5
size: many
D: TRBD1
CDR3: CASGLPSIRTGGNTEAFF
DNA: TGTGCTAGTGGTTTGCCCTCCATCAGGACAGGGGGGAACACTGAAGCTTTCTTT

J: TRBJ1-5
V: TRBV27
size: many
D: .
CDR3: CASSLSTYSNQPQHF
DNA: TGTGCCAGCAGTTTATCCACCTATAGCAATCAGCCCCAGCATTTT

J: TRBJ2-1
V: TRBV7-2
size: many
D: TRBD2
CDR3: CASSPRTSGRPSYEQFF
DNA: TGTGCCAGCAGCCCTAGGACTAGCGGGAGACCCTCCTATGAGCAGTTCTTC

J: TRBJ1-5
V: TRBV5-1
size: many
D: .
CDR3: CASSLGETGNQPQHF
DNA: TGCGCCAGCAGCTTGGGGGAAACGGGCAATCAGCCCCAGCATTTT

J: TRBJ1-6
V: TRBV6-5
size: .
D: .
CDR3: CASSYTHSPLHF
DNA: TGTGCCAGCAGTTACACTCATTCACCCCTCCACTTT

J: TRBJ1-2
V: TRBV11-2
size: many
D: .
CDR3: CASSPRDGYYGYTF
DNA: TGTGCCAGCAGCCCTCGGGACGGTTACTATGGCTACACCTTC

J: TRBJ1-1
V: TRBV15
size: .
D: .
CDR3: CATSSLSGDTEAFF
DNA: TGTGCCACCAGCAGCTTATCAGGGGACACTGAAGCTTTCTTT

J: TRBJ2-7
V: TRBV30
size: .
D: .
CDR3: CAWSEQGDEQYF
DNA: TGTGCCTGGAGTGAACAGGGAGACGAGCAGTACTTC

J: TRBJ2-4
V: TRBV11-1
size: many
D: .
CDR3: CASSEDKPAKNIQYF
DNA: TGTGCCAGCAGCGAAGACAAACCAGCCAAAAACATTCAGTACTTC

J: TRBJ2-1
V: TRBV7-2
size: many
D: TRBD2
CDR3: CASSRGLAGGNEQFF
DNA: TGTGCCAGCAGCCGGGGACTAGCGGGGGGGAATGAGCAGTTCTTC

J: TRBJ2-6
V: TRBV6-4
size: many
D: .
CDR3: CASSDNSGANVLTF
DNA: TGTGCCAGCAGTGACAACTCTGGGGCCAACGTCCTGACTTTC

J: TRBJ1-1
V: TRBV3-1
size: many
D: .
CDR3: CASSQDGQYTEAFF
DNA: TGTGCCAGCAGCCAAGATGGGCAGTACACTGAAGCTTTCTTT

J: TRBJ1-1
V: TRBV7-9
size: many
D: .
CDR3: CASNGMNTEAFF
DNA: TGTGCCAGCAACGGAATGAACACTGAAGCTTTCTTT

J: TRBJ2-1
V: TRBV11-2
size: .
D: TRBD2
CDR3: CASSLGNSGGTEQFF
DNA: TGTGCCAGCAGCTTAGGGAATAGCGGGGGCACGGAGCAGTTCTTC

J: TRBJ2-7
V: TRBV7-9
size: few
D: TRBD2
CDR3: CASSRSGSSYEQYF
DNA: TGTGCCAGCAGCCGTAGCGGGAGTAGCTACGAGCAGTACTTC

J: TRBJ2-1
V: TRBV7-9
size: many
D: .
CDR3: CASSPGWTGGSYNEQFF
DNA: TGTGCCAGCAGCCCAGGGTGGACCGGGGGCTCCTACAATGAGCAGTTCTTC

J: TRBJ2-4
V: TRBV7-9
size: few
D: .
CDR3: CASSSRVAKNIQYF
DNA: TGTGCCAGCAGCTCAAGGGTAGCCAAAAACATTCAGTACTTC

J: TRBJ1-1
V: TRBV6-1
size: .
D: .
CDR3: CASSQAFF
DNA: TGTGCCAGTAGCCAAGCTTTCTTT

J: TRBJ2-3
V: TRBV5-1
size: many
D: .
CDR3: CASSDVGGTDTQYF
DNA: TGCGCCAGCAGCGACGTGGGGGGAACAGATACGCAGTATTTT

J: TRBJ2-6
V: TRBV24-1
size: many
D: .
CDR3: CATSGPQGIGSGANVLTF
DNA: TGTGCCACCAGTGGTCCACAGGGTATCGGCTCTGGGGCCAACGTCCTGACTTTC

J: TRBJ2-7
V: TRBV6-1
size: many
D: .
CDR3: CASIAHEQYF
DNA: TGTGCCAGCATAGCCCACGAGCAGTACTTC

J: TRBJ1-2
V: TRBV9
size: many
D: .
CDR3: CASSVEAETHGYTF
DNA: TGTGCCAGCAGCGTAGAGGCGGAGACCCATGGCTACACCTTC

J: TRBJ2-2
V: TRBV3-1
size: many
D: .
CDR3: CASSLGLGNTGELFF
DNA: TGTGCCAGCAGCCTCGGACTTGGGAACACCGGGGAGCTGTTTTTT

J: TRBJ2-1
V: TRBV7-3
size: many
D: .
CDR3: CASSLLEANNEQFF
DNA: TGTGCCAGCAGCTTACTGGAAGCAAACAATGAGCAGTTCTTC

J: TRBJ1-6
V: TRBV5-1
size: many
D: .
CDR3: CASSSHPRSPLHF
DNA: TGCGCCAGCAGCTCCCACCCCCGGTCACCCCTCCACTTT

J: TRBJ2-3
V: TRBV20-1
size: many
D: TRBD1
CDR3: CSARDETGERNTQYF
DNA: TGCAGTGCTAGAGATGAAACAGGGGAGAGGAATACGCAGTATTTT

J: TRBJ2-3
V: TRBV20-1
size: many
D: TRBD2
CDR3: CSVRKRGDTDTQYF
DNA: TGCAGTGTTAGGAAGCGGGGAGACACAGATACGCAGTATTTT

J: TRBJ1-1
V: TRBV7-9
size: .
D: .
CDR3: CASSPGLTNTEAFF
DNA: TGTGCCAGCAGTCCGGGACTGACGAACACTGAAGCTTTCTTT

J: TRBJ2-2
V: TRBV30
size: many
D: TRBD2
CDR3: CAWTVAGTGELFF
DNA: TGTGCCTGGACTGTAGCGGGCACCGGGGAGCTGTTTTTT

J: TRBJ2-4
V: TRBV30
size: many
D: .
CDR3: CAWASREIQYF
DNA: TGTGCCTGGGCAAGCCGGGAAATTCAGTACTTC

J: TRBJ2-7
V: TRBV3-1
size: many
D: TRBD1
CDR3: CASSQLWDSSYEQYF
DNA: TGTGCCAGCAGCCAATTATGGGACAGTTCCTACGAGCAGTACTTC

J: TRBJ1-2
V: TRBV3-1
size: .
D: TRBD1
CDR3: CVSSQIQGGDYGYTF
DNA: TGTGTCAGCAGCCAGATACAGGGGGGAGACTATGGCTACACCTTC

J: TRBJ2-7
V: TRBV18
size: many
D: .
CDR3: CASSPRRDEQYF
DNA: TGTGCCAGCTCACCTAGGAGGGACGAGCAGTACTTC

J: TRBJ1-2
V: TRBV24-1
size: many
D: .
CDR3: CATSDRGTLYGYTF
DNA: TGTGCCACCAGTGATAGAGGGACACTCTATGGCTACACCTTC

J: TRBJ1-5
V: TRBV28
size: many
D: .
CDR3: CASSLAGFSNQPQHF
DNA: TGTGCCAGCAGTTTGGCGGGGTTCAGCAATCAGCCCCAGCATTTT

J: TRBJ1-5
V: TRBV6-1
size: few
D: TRBD1
CDR3: CASSVISGGLFNQPQHF
DNA: TGTGCCAGCAGTGTTATATCAGGGGGCCTTTTCAATCAGCCCCAGCATTTT

J: TRBJ2-4
V: TRBV18
size: .
D: .
CDR3: CASSPENIQYF
DNA: TGTGCCAGCTCACCAGAAAACATTCAGTACTTC